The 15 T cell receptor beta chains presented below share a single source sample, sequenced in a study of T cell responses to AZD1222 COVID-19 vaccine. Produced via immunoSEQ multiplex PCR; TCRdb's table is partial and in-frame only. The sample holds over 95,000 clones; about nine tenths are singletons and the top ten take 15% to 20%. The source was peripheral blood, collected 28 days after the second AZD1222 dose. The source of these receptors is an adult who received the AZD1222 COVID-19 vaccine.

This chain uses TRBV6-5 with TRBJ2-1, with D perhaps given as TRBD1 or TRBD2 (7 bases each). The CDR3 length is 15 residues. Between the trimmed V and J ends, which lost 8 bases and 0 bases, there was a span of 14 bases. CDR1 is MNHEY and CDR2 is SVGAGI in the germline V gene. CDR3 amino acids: CASGLRGGSYNEQFF. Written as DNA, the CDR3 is TGTGCCAGCGGTCTCAGGGGGGGCTCCTACAATGAGCAGTTCTTC.

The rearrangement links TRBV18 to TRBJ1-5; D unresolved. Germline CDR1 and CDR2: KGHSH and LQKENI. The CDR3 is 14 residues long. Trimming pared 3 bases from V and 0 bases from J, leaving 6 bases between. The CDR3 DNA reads TGTGCCAGCTCACCCAGAGATAGCAATCAGCCCCAGCATTTT. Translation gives CASSPRDSNQPQHF.

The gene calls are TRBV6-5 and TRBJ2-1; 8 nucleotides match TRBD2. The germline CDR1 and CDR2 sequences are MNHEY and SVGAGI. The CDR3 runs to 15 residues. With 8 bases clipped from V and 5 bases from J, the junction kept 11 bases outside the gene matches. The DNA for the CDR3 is TGTGCCAGCGTACGAGTCGGGAGGGTTGACAATGAGCAGTTCTTC. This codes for CASVRVGRVDNEQFF.

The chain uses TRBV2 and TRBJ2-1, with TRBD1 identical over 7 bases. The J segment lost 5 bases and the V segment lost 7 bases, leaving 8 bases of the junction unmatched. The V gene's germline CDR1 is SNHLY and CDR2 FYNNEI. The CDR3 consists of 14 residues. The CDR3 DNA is TGTGCCAGCACTATAGAGGGGGCGGACAATGAGCAGTTCTTC. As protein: CASTIEGADNEQFF. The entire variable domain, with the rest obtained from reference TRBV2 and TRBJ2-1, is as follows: EPEVTQTPSHQVTQMGQEVILRCVPISNHLYFYWYRQILGQKVEFLVSFYNNEISEKSEIFDDQFSVERPDGSNFTLKIRSTKLEDSAMYFCASTIEGADNEQFFGPGTRLTVL.

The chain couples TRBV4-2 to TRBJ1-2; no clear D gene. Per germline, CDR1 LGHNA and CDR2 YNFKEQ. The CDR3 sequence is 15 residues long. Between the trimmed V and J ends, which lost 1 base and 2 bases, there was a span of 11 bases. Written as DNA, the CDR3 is TGTGCCAGCAGCCAAGCGTCGGCCGTGAACTATGGCTACACCTTC. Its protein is CASSQASAVNYGYTF.

The CDR3 DNA reads TGTGCCAGCAGCGTAGAGGACAGGGTGACGAACACTGAAGCTTTCTTT. It translates to CASSVEDRVTNTEAFF. The chain uses TRBV9 and TRBJ1-1; 8 nucleotides agree with TRBD1. The CDR3 contains 16 residues. Germline V gene data show CDR1 as SGDLS and CDR2 as YYNGEE. V lost 0 bases, J lost 1 base, and 5 bases stayed unmatched. Full variable domain (missing parts from reference TRBV9 and TRBJ1-1): DSGVTQTPKHLITATGQRVTLRCSPRSGDLSVYWYQQSLDQGLQFLIQYYNGEERAKGNILERFSAQQFPDLHSELNLSSLELGDSALYFCASSVEDRVTNTEAFFGQGTRLTVV.

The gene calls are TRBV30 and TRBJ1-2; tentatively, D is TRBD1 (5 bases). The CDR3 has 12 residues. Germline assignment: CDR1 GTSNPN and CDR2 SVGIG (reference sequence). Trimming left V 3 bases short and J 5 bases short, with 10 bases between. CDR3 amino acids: CAWSGTGYGYTF. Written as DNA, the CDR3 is TGTGCCTGGAGCGGGACGGGATATGGCTACACCTTC.

The CDR3 coding sequence is TGTGCCAGCAGCTTAGGGAACACCGGGGAGCTGTTTTTT. This codes for CASSLGNTGELFF. The chain is built from TRBV7-9 and TRBJ2-2; D gene uncertain. CDR3 length: 13 residues. V was clipped by 1 base and J by 1 base, with 1 base between them. Germline values: CDR1 SEHNR, CDR2 FQNEAQ (reference sequence).

The CDR3 here is CAWTRRISGANVLTF. CDR3 DNA sequence: TGTGCCTGGACCCGTCGAATCTCTGGGGCCAACGTCCTGACTTTC. The gene calls are TRBV30 and TRBJ2-6; D unclear. CDR1 and CDR2 (germline): GTSNPN, SVGIG (reference sequence). The CDR3 totals 15 residues. V shed 4 bases and J shed 0 bases, with 10 bases lying between them. Full variable domain (remainder filled in from reference TRBV30 and TRBJ2-6): SQTIHQWPATLVQPVGSPLSLECTVEGTSNPNLYWYRQAAGRGLQLLFYSVGIGQISSEVPQNLSASRPQDRQFILSSKKLLLSDSGFYLCAWTRRISGANVLTFGAGSRLTVL.

The CDR3 here is CASRVAGGPGNEQFF. The CDR3 DNA follows: TGTGCCAGCAGGGTAGCGGGAGGGCCGGGCAATGAGCAGTTCTTC. J is TRBJ2-1 and V is TRBV6-5; 11 bases map to TRBD2. V was pared by 6 bases and J by 6 bases, with 7 bases of the junction left unmatched. Germline V gene data show CDR1 as MNHEY and CDR2 as SVGAGI. CDR3 size: 15 residues.

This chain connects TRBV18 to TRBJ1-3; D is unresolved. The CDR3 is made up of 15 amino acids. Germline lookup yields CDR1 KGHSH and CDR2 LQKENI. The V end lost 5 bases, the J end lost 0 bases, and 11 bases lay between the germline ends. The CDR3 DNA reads TGTGCCAGCTCAATAGAATCCAACTCTGGAAACACCATATATTTT. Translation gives CASSIESNSGNTIYF.

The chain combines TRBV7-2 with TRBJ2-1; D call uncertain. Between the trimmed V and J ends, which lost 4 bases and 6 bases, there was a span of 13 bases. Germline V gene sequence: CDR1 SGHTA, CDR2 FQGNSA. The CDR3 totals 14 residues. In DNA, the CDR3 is TGTGCCAGCAGCTCGATCGACTCGGTCAATGAGCAGTTCTTC. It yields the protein CASSSIDSVNEQFF.

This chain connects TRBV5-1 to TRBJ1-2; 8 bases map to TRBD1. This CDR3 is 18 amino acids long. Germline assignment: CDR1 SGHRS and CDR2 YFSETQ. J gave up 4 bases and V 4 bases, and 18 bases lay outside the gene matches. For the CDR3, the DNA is TGCGCCAGCAGCCGTAGTCTCCTTAACAAGACAGGGGCCTATGGCTACACCTTC. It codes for CASSRSLLNKTGAYGYTF. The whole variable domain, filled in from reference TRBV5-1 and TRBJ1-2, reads KAGVTQTPRYLIKTRGQQVTLSCSPISGHRSVSWYQQTPGQGLQFLFEYFSETQRNKGNFPGRFSGRQFSNSRSEMNVSTLELGDSALYLCASSRSLLNKTGAYGYTFGSGTRLTVV.

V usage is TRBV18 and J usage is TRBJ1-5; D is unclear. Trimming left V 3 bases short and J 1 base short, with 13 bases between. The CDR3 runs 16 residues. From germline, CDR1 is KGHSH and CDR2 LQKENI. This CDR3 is CASSPRAPSSNQPQHF. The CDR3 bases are TGTGCCAGCTCACCCAGAGCCCCCTCGAGCAATCAGCCCCAGCATTTT. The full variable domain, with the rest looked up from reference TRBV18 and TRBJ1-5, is NAGVMQNPRHLVRRRGQEARLRCSPMKGHSHVYWYRQLPEEGLKFMVYLQKENIIDESGMPKERFSAEFPKEGPSILRIQQVVRGDSAAYFCASSPRAPSSNQPQHFGDGTRLSIL.

In DNA, the CDR3 is TGTGCCAGCTCACCACCGCAGACGGGACCTGGGGAGACCCAGTACTTC. Translated: CASSPPQTGPGETQYF. The rearrangement joins TRBV18 to TRBJ2-5, with D possibly called TRBD1 or TRBD2 (5 bases each). V shed 0 bases and J shed 5 bases, with 16 bases lying between them. Germline loops: CDR1 KGHSH, CDR2 LQKENI. The length of the CDR3 is 16 residues.